This T cell receptor (beta chain) derives from a study of T cells after yellow fever vaccination (dated by TCRdb to between 2018 and 2020). For the wider study: The SMART-Seq v4 Ultra Low Input RNA kit was used to prepare libraries from fractions with low cell numbers. To follow T-cell clones before and after both primary and booster YFV17D yellow fever vaccination, bulk TCR alpha and beta repertoires underwent longitudinal sequencing. Two healthy male donors, one aged 18 to 30 and one aged 30 to 40 years, were included in the cohort. Blood was drawn at multiple timepoints before and after primary and secondary immunization, with bulk PBMC replicates and cell subsets isolated. What the research found in general, with its limitations: After the booster, most of the clones that had expanded following primary vaccination were detected again (almost 98% of CD4 and 80% to 90% of CD8), which suggests that memory was broadly maintained. FACS-sorted repertoires could contain abundant contaminating clonotypes from the bulk population, so computational filtering was required. Because the study included only two donors, the extent to which the findings can be generalized is limited. Compared with the primary T-cell response, the secondary T-cell response was faster but weaker, reaching its peak on day 5 rather than on day 15. A small fraction of clonotypes appeared in both the CD4 and CD8 compartments, likely as a result of convergent recombination.

The instrument was an Illumina NovaSeq 6000. Synthesis of TCR cDNA relied on 5'RACE template switching, a step that introduced a universal primer site along with unique molecular identifiers. Priming of cDNA synthesis was performed from both the TCR alpha and TCR beta constant segments. Library amplification involved two PCR steps, and the second step added sample barcodes and sequencing adapters. Libraries were sequenced on Illumina HiSeq 2500 (2x100 bp) or NovaSeq (2x150 bp). The original pipeline was this. Demultiplexing of reads and collapsing into UMI consensus sequences were performed with MIGEC, and V(D)J alignment was carried out with MiXCR. Using edgeR on replicate PBMC samples, clonotypes were called vaccine-responding if FDR was below 0.01 and the log2 fold change was above 5 up to day 15. Each bulk clonotype received a CD4 or CD8 identity based on whether the sequenced CD4 or CD8 repertoire contained that clonotype at higher abundance. TCRdb passed the public sequencing reads through fastp at Q25 and MiXCR, retaining productive beta sequences. Duplicate CDR3 protein sequences are folded into a single record with the most common DNA and genes. TCRdb's processing, not the authors' own work, is the source of the V and J calls. The sample table contains more than 80,000 distinct CDR3 sequences; only one count was recorded for 5.8% of them. The leading ten clones occupy about two fifths of the sample.

Sample treatment or condition, as interpreted from the label and publication: live attenuated yellow fever vaccine strain. PBMCs were isolated from peripheral blood using a standard Ficoll-Paque protocol. Dynabeads CD4 and CD8 positive selection kits were used to isolate CD4 and CD8 T-cell fractions. TriZol was used to extract RNA from bulk PBMCs, CD4 and CD8 fractions, and dextramer-positive and dextramer-negative fractions. In the germline V gene, CDR1 corresponds to MNHNS and CDR2 to SASEGT. The cysteine opens and the phenylalanine closes a CDR3 of 15 amino acids. The read is trimmed to its CDR3 DNA, 45 bases read in frame from base 1. The germline ends are 13 bases apart after V is trimmed by 0 bases and J by 5 bases. This clonotype turned up a few times. Its cognate antigen has yet to be identified. No quality values exist for individual bases; no much larger clone is one base distant.

This receptor was taken from a man aged 18-30 years who received the YFV17D yellow fever vaccine. The sample here was CD8+ T cells sorted from PBMCs, taken 10 days after the yellow fever booster vaccination. The sequence links TRBV6-1 to TRBJ1-2, with TRBD1 as a weak D call on 5 bases. The DNA sequence reads TGTGCCAGCAGTGAAGCAGGGGCAGATCTTTATGGCTACACCTTC. Protein translation: CASSEAGADLYGYTF.